The following is a T cell receptor (beta chain) sequence with its context. Assay used: immunoSEQ multiplex PCR; TCRdb lists only in-frame clones, some missing. The sample holds 260,000 or so clones; approximately 90% are singletons and the top ten take approximately 1.2%. Enrolled through a virtual design, the participants were between roughly 18 and 90 years of age and came from under 30 US areas. This sample was taken from a study of blood T cell repertoires in COVID-19. Across the study: Material from acute and convalescent COVID-19 was sourced from the United States, Italy and Spain. PBMCs, B-cell-depleted T cells, or T cells were the source of the cDNA or gDNA that made up the material.

Germline values: CDR1 KGHSH, CDR2 LQKENI. The CDR3 runs to 17 residues. With 2 bases clipped from V and 1 base from J, the junction kept 7 bases outside the gene matches. The source material was PBMCs or T cells enriched from blood (not recorded which). The rearrangement joins TRBV18 to TRBJ2-2; 7 positions match TRBD2. The sequence was collected from a woman in her thirties or forties with acute COVID-19. Written as DNA, the CDR3 is TGTGCCAGCTCACCAGACTCCCCGGGAGGGAACACCGGGGAGCTGTTTTTT. Translation gives CASSPDSPGGNTGELFF. Full variable domain (outside the CDR3, taken from reference TRBV18 and TRBJ2-2): NAGVMQNPRHLVRRRGQEARLRCSPMKGHSHVYWYRQLPEEGLKFMVYLQKENIIDESGMPKERFSAEFPKEGPSILRIQQVVRGDSAAYFCASSPDSPGGNTGELFFGEGSRLTVL.